The 7 T cell receptor beta chains below all came from one sample that was sequenced in a study of shared clonotypes between healthy human individuals. Assay used: immunoSEQ multiplex PCR; TCRdb lists only in-frame clones, some missing. The sample consists of some 650,000 clones, less than 98% of them appearing once. Sequencing was done on a sample of naive CD4+ T cells sorted from blood. Subset defined: CD45RA+ positively selected. Receptors originate from a woman aged 25 to 39 in good health.

This clone was seen just once. This chain joins TRBV10-3 and TRBJ2-7, with 10 nucleotides matching TRBD2. V lost 10 bases and J lost 0; bases outside the gene matches: 6. Germline-derived CDR1 and CDR2 are ENHRY and SYGVKD. The CDR3 extends over 14 amino acids. For the CDR3, the DNA is TGTGCCACCAGACCTAGCGGGAGCTCCTACGAGCAGTACTTC. The encoded protein is CATRPSGSSYEQYF.

The DNA of the CDR3 is TGTGCCAGCCCCGGTCACCCGCGAACCAGACTAGCCAAAAACATTCAGTACTTC. Its protein is CASPGHPRTRLAKNIQYF. This chain links TRBV7-3 with TRBJ2-4; D gene unclear. Trimming left V 8 bases short and J 0 bases short, with 23 bases between. Germline values: CDR1 SGHTA, CDR2 FQGTGA. There are 18 residues in the CDR3.

The rearrangement links TRBV15 to TRBJ2-2, with unresolved D. V lost 1 base and J 6 bases, leaving 9 bases between the germline ends. Germline CDR1 and CDR2: LNHNV and YYDKDF (reference sequence). CDR3 length equals 14 residues. The CDR3 nucleotides are TGTGCCACCAGCAGAGGTCAAACCCCCGGGGAGCTGTTTTTT. Its translation is CATSRGQTPGELFF.

The rearrangement joins TRBV5-4 to TRBJ1-1, with D perhaps matching TRBD1 (5 bases). Trimming cost V 1 base and J 1 base, with 8 bases left between them. CDR3 length: 14 residues. Germline CDR1 is SGHNT and CDR2 is YYREEE (reference sequence). The CDR3 DNA is TGTGCCAGCAGCTTGAGAGGGACGAACACTGAAGCTTTCTTT. Residues: CASSLRGTNTEAFF.

The rearrangement uses TRBV5-1 and TRBJ2-3, with 9 bases that match TRBD2. The germline V gene has CDR1 SGHRS and CDR2 YFSETQ. Germline trimming cut 0 bases from V and 5 bases from J; bases unmatched to any gene: 7. CDR3 length equals 16 residues. The CDR3 protein is CASSLAAGGPGDTQYF. The CDR3 region has the DNA TGCGCCAGCAGCTTGGCGGCGGGAGGGCCTGGAGATACGCAGTATTTT.

The V gene is TRBV5-4, the J gene TRBJ2-1; 10 bases fit TRBD2. The CDR3 extends over 16 amino acids. With 4 bases clipped from V and 0 bases from J, the junction kept 4 bases outside the gene matches. Germline CDR1 is SGHNT and CDR2 is YYREEE (reference sequence). The CDR3 sequence is CASSIPSGSSYNEQFF. The CDR3 DNA reads as TGTGCCAGCAGCATTCCTAGCGGGAGCTCCTACAATGAGCAGTTCTTC.

In its sample, this clone was seen once. The chain combines TRBV5-1 with TRBJ2-1, with 9 bases matching TRBD2. The CDR3 spans 16 residues. Germline-derived CDR1 and CDR2 are SGHRS and YFSETQ. Trimming removed 4 bases from V and 5 bases from J; junction bases left unmatched: 10. Here the CDR3 DNA reads TGCGCCAGCAGCCCGAGGGCGGGAGGGCGAAACAATGAGCAGTTCTTC. This encodes CASSPRAGGRNNEQFF.